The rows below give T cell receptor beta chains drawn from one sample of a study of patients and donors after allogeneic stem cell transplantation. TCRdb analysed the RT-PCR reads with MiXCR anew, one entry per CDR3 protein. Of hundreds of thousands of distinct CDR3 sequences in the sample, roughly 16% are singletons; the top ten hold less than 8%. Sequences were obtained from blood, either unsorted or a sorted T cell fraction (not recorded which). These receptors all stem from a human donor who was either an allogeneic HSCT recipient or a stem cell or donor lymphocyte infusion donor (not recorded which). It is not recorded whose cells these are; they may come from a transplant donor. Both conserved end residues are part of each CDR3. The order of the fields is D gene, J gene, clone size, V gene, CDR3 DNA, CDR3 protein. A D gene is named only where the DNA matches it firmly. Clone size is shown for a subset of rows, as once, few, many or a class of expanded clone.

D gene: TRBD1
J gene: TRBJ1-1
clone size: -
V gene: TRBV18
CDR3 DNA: TGTGCCAGCTCCTCCGGGACAGGGGTCTCGAACACTGAAGCTTTCTTT
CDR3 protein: CASSSGTGVSNTEAFF

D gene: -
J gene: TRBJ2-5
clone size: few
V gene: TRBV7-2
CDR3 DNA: TGTGCCAGCAGTGTAGGATGGGAGACCCAGTACTTC
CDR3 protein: CASSVGWETQYF

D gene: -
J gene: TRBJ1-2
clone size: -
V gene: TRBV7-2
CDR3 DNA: TGTGCCAGCAGCTTAGAAGGTGGAGCTAACTATGGCTACACCTTC
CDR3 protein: CASSLEGGANYGYTF

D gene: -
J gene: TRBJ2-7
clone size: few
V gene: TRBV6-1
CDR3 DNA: TGTGCCAGCAGTGAAGGGGGGGTGCTCTACGAGCAGTACTTC
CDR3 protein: CASSEGGVLYEQYF

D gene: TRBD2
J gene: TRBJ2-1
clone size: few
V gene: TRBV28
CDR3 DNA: TGTGCCAGCAGTTCTAGCGGGAGGGGCTCCTACAATGAGCAGTTCTTC
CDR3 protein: CASSSSGRGSYNEQFF

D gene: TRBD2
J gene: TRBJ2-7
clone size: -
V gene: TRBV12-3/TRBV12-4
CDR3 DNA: TGTGCCAGCAGTCGAAGCCGACTAGCGGGAGAGATAAACGAGCAGTACTTC
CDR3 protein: CASSRSRLAGEINEQYF

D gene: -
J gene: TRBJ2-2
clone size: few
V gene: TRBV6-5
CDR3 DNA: TGTGCCAGCAGTTACAGGGGTGGTCCGAACACCGGGGAGCTGTTTTTT
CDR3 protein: CASSYRGGPNTGELFF

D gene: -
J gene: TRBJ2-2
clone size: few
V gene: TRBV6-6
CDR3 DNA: TGTGCCAGCAGTTACGTAGGAGGGCTGTTTTTT
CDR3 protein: CASSYVGGLFF

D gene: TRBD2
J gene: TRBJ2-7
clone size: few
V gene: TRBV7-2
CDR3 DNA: TGTGCCAGCAGCCGAATAGCGGGTGACGAGCAGTACTTC
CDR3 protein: CASSRIAGDEQYF

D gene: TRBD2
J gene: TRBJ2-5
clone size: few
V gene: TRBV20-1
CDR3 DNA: TGCAGTCCCCAAGTGGCTAGCGGCCTCCGAGAGACCCAGTACTTC
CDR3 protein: CSPQVASGLRETQYF

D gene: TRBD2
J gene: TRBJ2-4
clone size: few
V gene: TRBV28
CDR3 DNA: TGTGCCAGCAGTTTAGGAGGACTAGCGGAGCAAAACATTCAGTACTTC
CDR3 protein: CASSLGGLAEQNIQYF

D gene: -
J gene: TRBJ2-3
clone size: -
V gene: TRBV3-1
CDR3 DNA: TGTGCCAGCAGCCGAAATAGGGGGTTTTCGGCAGATACGCAGTATTTT
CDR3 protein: CASSRNRGFSADTQYF

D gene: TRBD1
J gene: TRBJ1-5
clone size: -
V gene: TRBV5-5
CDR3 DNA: TGTGCCAGCAGCTTGGACAGGGGGCAAGTTAGCAATCAGCCCCAGCATTTT
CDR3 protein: CASSLDRGQVSNQPQHF

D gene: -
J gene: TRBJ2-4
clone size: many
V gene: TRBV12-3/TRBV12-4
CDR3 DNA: TGTGCCAGCAGTTTACGCAGGGCTAGAGGGGTGAACATTCAGTACTTC
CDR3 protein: CASSLRRARGVNIQYF

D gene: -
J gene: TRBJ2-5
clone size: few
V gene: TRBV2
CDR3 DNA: TGTGCCAGCAGTGAAGGAGGGCGCGAGACCCAGTACTTC
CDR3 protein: CASSEGGRETQYF

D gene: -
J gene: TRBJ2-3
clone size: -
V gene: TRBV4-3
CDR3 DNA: TGCGCCAGCAGCCAAGACCCGGAGGATACGCAGTATTTT
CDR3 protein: CASSQDPEDTQYF

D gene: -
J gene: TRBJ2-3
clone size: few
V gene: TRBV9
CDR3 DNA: TGTGCCAGCAGCGCCCCCGGGTTGCGCACAGATACGCAGTATTTT
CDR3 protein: CASSAPGLRTDTQYF

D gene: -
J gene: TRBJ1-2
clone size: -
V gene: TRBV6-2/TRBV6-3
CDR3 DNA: TGTGCCAGCAGTTACGGGAGAGCTAACTATGGCTACACCTTC
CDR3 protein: CASSYGRANYGYTF

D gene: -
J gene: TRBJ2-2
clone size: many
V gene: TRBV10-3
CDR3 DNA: TGTGCCATCAAGTCAGCGTCCAACACCGGGGAGCTGTTTTTT
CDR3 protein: CAIKSASNTGELFF

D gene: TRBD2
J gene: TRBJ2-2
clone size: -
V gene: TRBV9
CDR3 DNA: TGTGCCAGCAGCGCACCGGGACTAGCGGCCACCGGGGAGCTGTTTTTT
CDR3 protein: CASSAPGLAATGELFF

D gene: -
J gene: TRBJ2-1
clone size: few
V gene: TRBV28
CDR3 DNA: TGTGCCAGCGGGGGACGGATCCTATACAATGAGCAGTTCTTC
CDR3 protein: CASGGRILYNEQFF

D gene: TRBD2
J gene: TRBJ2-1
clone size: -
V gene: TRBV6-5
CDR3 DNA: TGTGCCAGCAGTTACGCGGGGGGGAACAATGAGCAGTTCTTC
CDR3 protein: CASSYAGGNNEQFF

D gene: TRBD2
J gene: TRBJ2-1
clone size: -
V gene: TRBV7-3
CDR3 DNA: TGTGCCAGCAGCTTCTCCGGGAGGGCTGGGAATGAGCAGTTCTTC
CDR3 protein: CASSFSGRAGNEQFF

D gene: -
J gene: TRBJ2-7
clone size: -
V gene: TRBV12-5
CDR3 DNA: TGTGCTAGTGGTTTGTCCGGGACTGAGCAGTACTTC
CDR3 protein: CASGLSGTEQYF

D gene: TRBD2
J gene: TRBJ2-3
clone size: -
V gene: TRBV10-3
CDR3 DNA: TGTGCCATCAGTGGGACTAGCTCTATAGATACGCAGTATTTT
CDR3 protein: CAISGTSSIDTQYF

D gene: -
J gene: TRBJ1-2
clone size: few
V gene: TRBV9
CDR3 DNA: TGTGCCAGCAGCTTGAGGGGAACAAGAATTGGCTACACCTTC
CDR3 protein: CASSLRGTRIGYTF

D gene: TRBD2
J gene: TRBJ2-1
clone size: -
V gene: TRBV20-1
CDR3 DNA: TGCAGTGCTTACGGGAGGAGCGGTTACAATGAGCAGTTCTTC
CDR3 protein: CSAYGRSGYNEQFF

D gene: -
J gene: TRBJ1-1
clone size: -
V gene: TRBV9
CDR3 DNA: TGTGCCAGCAGCCCGGCCGGGCAGGGTCGTGGGTGGAACACTGAAGCTTTCTTT
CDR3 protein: CASSPAGQGRGWNTEAFF

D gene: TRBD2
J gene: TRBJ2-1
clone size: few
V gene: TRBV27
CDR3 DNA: TGTGCCAGCAGTTTAGGGACTAGCGGAACATACAATGAGCAGTTCTTC
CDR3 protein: CASSLGTSGTYNEQFF

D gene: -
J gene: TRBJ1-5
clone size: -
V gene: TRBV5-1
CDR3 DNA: TGCGCCAGCAGCCCGCGTCCTTCGGACTATCAGCCCCAGCATTTT
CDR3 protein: CASSPRPSDYQPQHF

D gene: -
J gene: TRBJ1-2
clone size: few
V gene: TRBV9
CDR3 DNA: TGTGCCAGCAGCGTAGGTGAAGGGAACTATGGCTACACCTTC
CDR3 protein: CASSVGEGNYGYTF

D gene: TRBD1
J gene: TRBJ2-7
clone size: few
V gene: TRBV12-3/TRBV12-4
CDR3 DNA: TGTGCCAGCAGACGCGGACAGGGGGTATACGAGCAGTACTTC
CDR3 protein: CASRRGQGVYEQYF

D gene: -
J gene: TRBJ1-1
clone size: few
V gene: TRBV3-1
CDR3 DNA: TGTGCCAGCAGCCGGAGGGGGGCCGGCACTGAAGCTTTCTTT
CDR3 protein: CASSRRGAGTEAFF

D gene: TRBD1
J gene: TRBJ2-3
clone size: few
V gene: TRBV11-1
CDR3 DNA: TGTGCCAGCAGCGGCAGGACAGGGTTGTACGATACGCAGTATTTT
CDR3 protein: CASSGRTGLYDTQYF

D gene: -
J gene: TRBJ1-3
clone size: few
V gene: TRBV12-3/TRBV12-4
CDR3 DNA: TGTGCCAGCAGCCTGACAGGATGGCCTGGAAACACCATATATTTT
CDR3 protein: CASSLTGWPGNTIYF

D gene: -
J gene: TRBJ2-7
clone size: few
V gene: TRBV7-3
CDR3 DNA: TGTGCCAGCAGCTTAATGGGGTCTAGCTCCTACGAGCAGTACTTC
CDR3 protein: CASSLMGSSSYEQYF

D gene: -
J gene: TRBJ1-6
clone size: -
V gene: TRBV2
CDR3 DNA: TGTGCCAGCAGTGAACAGGGCCCGACTGTCCATTCACCCCTCCACTTT
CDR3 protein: CASSEQGPTVHSPLHF

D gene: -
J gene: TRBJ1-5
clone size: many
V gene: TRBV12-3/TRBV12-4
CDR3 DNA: TGTGCCAGCAGTTTCCGAGGGGCGCAGCCCCAGCATTTT
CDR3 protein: CASSFRGAQPQHF

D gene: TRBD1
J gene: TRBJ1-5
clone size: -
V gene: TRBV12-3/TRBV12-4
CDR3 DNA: TGTGCCAGCAGTTCCAGGACAGGGGTGTTTCAGCCCCAGCATTTT
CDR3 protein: CASSSRTGVFQPQHF

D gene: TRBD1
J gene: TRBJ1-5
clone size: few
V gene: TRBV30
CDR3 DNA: TGTGCCTGGAGTCTGGCAGGGGGCCGAAATCAGCCCCAGCATTTT
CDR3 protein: CAWSLAGGRNQPQHF